One sample yielded the 30 T cell receptor beta chains listed below, sequenced in a study of T cells in Graves' hyperthyroidism and ophthalmopathy. From RNA transcripts, TCR beta CDR3 regions were amplified. RT-PCR in the first round (using the HTBI primer set) targeted the TCR CDR3. Each CDR3 protein gets one entry after TCRdb re-called the multiplex PCR reads with MiXCR. The profile shows approximately 600,000 distinct CDR3 sequences, around 21% of them singletons. Source material: blood. Every receptor here comes from a man aged 30 to 39 with Graves' ophthalmopathy.

This clonotype showed up just once. The genes are TRBV11-2 and TRBJ1-4, with 8 nucleotides matching TRBD1. The CDR3 extends over 15 amino acids. Germline CDR1 and CDR2: SGHAT and FQNNGV. With V trimmed by 4 bases and J by 10 bases, 11 bases remained unmatched. The chain's CDR3 is CASSSHVGQGSKLFF. The CDR3 DNA reads as TGTGCCAGCAGCTCCCACGTAGGACAGGGTTCAAAACTGTTTTTT.

In its sample, this clonotype was seen many times. The CDR3 sequence: CASSLGGATSRQGADTEAFF. Written as DNA, the CDR3 is TGTGCCAGCAGTTTAGGGGGGGCCACCAGTAGACAGGGGGCGGACACTGAAGCTTTCTTT. V is TRBV28 and J is TRBJ1-1; 10 bases agree with TRBD1. The V gene's germline CDR1 is MDHEN and CDR2 SYDVKM. V dropped 2 bases and J dropped 3; count of bases not matched to a gene: 18. CDR3 length: 20 amino acids.

This chain connects TRBV2 to TRBJ2-1; 8 bases are shared with TRBD1. V gave up 7 bases and J gave up 0 bases; unmatched junction bases: 5. This CDR3 comprises 15 residues. In germline, CDR1 is SNHLY, CDR2 FYNNEI. Here the CDR3 reads CASTSQGVSYNEQFF. CDR3 coding DNA: TGTGCCAGCACTTCACAGGGGGTCTCCTACAATGAGCAGTTCTTC.

The V call is TRBV7-9, the J call TRBJ2-3; 13 positions match TRBD2. The germline CDR1 and CDR2 sequences are SEHNR and FQNEAQ (reference sequence). V shed 4 bases and J 4 bases; nucleotides not matched to a gene: 8. This CDR3 is built from 17 residues. The CDR3 DNA follows: TGTGCCAGCAGCTCCTTTGGACTAGCGGGAGCGGCAGATACGCAGTATTTT. Encoded protein: CASSSFGLAGAADTQYF.

The chain is built from TRBV24-1 and TRBJ2-3; D gene uncertain. CDR3 length: 12 residues. The germline V gene has CDR1 KGHDR and CDR2 SFDVKD. Trimming left V 6 bases short and J 5 bases short, with 8 bases between. Written as DNA, the CDR3 is TGTGCCACCAGTTTGGGCCGAGATACGCAGTATTTT. Its translation: CATSLGRDTQYF.

This clonotype was detected many times. J is TRBJ2-3 and V is TRBV28; TRBD2 aligns across 8 bases. CDR1 and CDR2 from the germline V gene are MDHEN and SYDVKM. The CDR3 has 14 residues. With 8 bases clipped from V and 1 base from J, the junction kept 5 bases outside the gene matches. CDR3: CASGREVRTDTQYF. The CDR3 DNA reads TGTGCCAGCGGGCGGGAGGTCCGCACAGATACGCAGTATTTT. Full variable domain (rest looked up from reference TRBV28 and TRBJ2-3): DVKVTQSSRYLVKRTGEKVFLECVQDMDHENMFWYRQDPGLGLRLIYFSYDVKMKEKGDIPEGYSVSREKKERFSLILESASTNQTSMYLCASGREVRTDTQYFGPGTRLTVL.

This clonotype was seen more than once but under ten times. The rearrangement joins TRBV28 to TRBJ2-5; 7 nucleotides match TRBD2. The J segment lost 4 bases and the V segment lost 9 bases, leaving 8 bases of the junction unmatched. The CDR3 sequence is 13 residues long. Germline CDR1 reads MDHEN; CDR2 reads SYDVKM. The CDR3 DNA follows: TGTGCCAGTGGCGGGGGACCGGTAGAGACCCAGTACTTC. This gives the protein CASGGGPVETQYF.

The chain joins TRBV29-1 to TRBJ2-3; D remains ambiguous. Germline values: CDR1 SQVTM, CDR2 ANQGSEA. This CDR3 has 12 amino acids. The V end was cut by 3 bases, the J end by 4 bases, with 8 bases between. CDR3 in DNA: TGCAGCGTTGAGGCAGAGGCAGATACGCAGTATTTT. Translating gives CSVEAEADTQYF.

This chain links TRBV27 with TRBJ1-4; D is possibly TRBD1 (5 bases). Trimming shortened V by 0 bases and J by 5 bases, and 10 bases separated the two germline ends. The CDR3 runs 15 residues. CDR1 and CDR2 from the germline V gene are MNHEY and SMNVEV (reference sequence). For the CDR3, the DNA is TGTGCCAGCAGTTTATCGTACAGGCTCAATGAAAAACTGTTTTTT. Encoded protein: CASSLSYRLNEKLFF.

The V gene is TRBV27, the J gene TRBJ2-3, with 9 bases matching TRBD2. Trimming cost V 6 bases and J 4 bases; bases outside gene matches: 5. Germline CDR1 is MNHEY and CDR2 is SMNVEV (reference sequence). This CDR3 is 14 amino acids long. The CDR3 DNA is TGTGCCAGCAGCATAGCGGGAGCCCCAGATACGCAGTATTTT. It is translated as CASSIAGAPDTQYF.

Remarks on this clonotype: This CDR3 fails to terminate in the conserved phenylalanine or tryptophan, so it likely reflects a read error. The V and J genes are TRBV7-9 and TRBJ1-1; 7 positions match TRBD1. This CDR3 has 20 amino acids. With 4 bases clipped from V and 0 bases from J, the junction kept 20 bases outside the gene matches. Germline V gene lookup returns CDR1 SEHNR and CDR2 FQNEAQ (reference sequence). CDR3 sequence: CASSYPRTGIPRRMNTEAFS. CDR3 nucleotides: TGTGCCAGCAGCTACCCGAGGACAGGTATACCCCGCCGCATGAACACTGAAGCTTTCTCT.

This clonotype was found many times. The gene calls are TRBV3-1 and TRBJ1-4, with no clear D. Germline V lookup: CDR1 LGHDT, CDR2 YNNKEL (reference sequence). Deletions cut 0 bases from V and 5 bases from J, with 10 bases between. The CDR3 sequence is 15 residues long. The CDR3, as DNA: TGTGCCAGCAGCCAAGAGGGGAGGAGAAATGAAAAACTGTTTTTT. This gives the protein CASSQEGRRNEKLFF.

There are a few counts of this clonotype. This chain links TRBV10-3 with TRBJ2-1; D ambiguous. The V end lost 7 bases, the J end lost 7 bases, and 20 bases lay between the germline ends. Germline V gives CDR1 ENHRY, CDR2 SYGVKD. The CDR3 totals 15 residues. CDR3 coding DNA: TGTGCCATCAAGTCCGGGCCCATGGATAGGAATGAGCAGTTCTTC. This codes for CAIKSGPMDRNEQFF.

The CDR3 sequence is CASSNRDRDHQPQHF. The CDR3 coding sequence is TGCGCCAGCAGCAACCGGGACAGGGACCATCAGCCCCAGCATTTT. The V gene is TRBV4-1, the J gene TRBJ1-5, with 9 bases fitting TRBD1. Trimming at V came to 5 bases and at J to 5 bases, leaving 7 bases not matched to a gene. This CDR3 is built from 15 residues. Per germline, CDR1 MGHRA and CDR2 YSYEKL.

This clonotype was recorded a few times. The chain combines TRBV19 with TRBJ1-1; 10 bases match TRBD1. With V trimmed by 3 bases and J by 1 base, 2 bases remained unmatched. Germline assignment: CDR1 LNHDA and CDR2 SQIVND (reference sequence). The CDR3 sequence is 15 residues long. CDR3 sequence reads: CASSMGDRGNTEAFF. CDR3 nucleotide sequence: TGTGCCAGTAGTATGGGGGACAGGGGGAACACTGAAGCTTTCTTT.

This chain's CDR3 is CASSSIVIGDTEAFF. In nucleotides, the CDR3 is TGTGCCAGCAGCTCCATAGTAATAGGGGACACTGAAGCTTTCTTT. The V call is TRBV7-8, the J call TRBJ1-1; D may be TRBD1 (5 bases). Trimming removed 4 bases from V and 3 bases from J, with 15 bases in between. Germline V lookup: CDR1 SGHVS, CDR2 FQNEAQ. There are 15 residues in the CDR3. The whole variable domain, filled in from reference TRBV7-8 and TRBJ1-1, reads GAGVSQSPRYKVAKRGQDVALRCDPISGHVSLFWYQQALGQGPEFLTYFQNEAQLDKSGLPSDRFFAERPEGSVSTLKIQRTQQEDSAVYLCASSSIVIGDTEAFFGQGTRLTVV.

In this sample, this clonotype turned up a few times. The chain combines TRBV30 with TRBJ1-2; TRBD1 agrees at 7 bases. The CDR3 sequence is 13 residues long. CDR1 is GTSNPN, CDR2 SVGIG, per germline (reference sequence). The V segment lost 3 bases and the J segment 2 bases; nucleotides outside the gene matches: 3. The CDR3 DNA sequence: TGTGCCTGGAGGCCGGGACAGAACTATGGCTACACCTTC. Amino acid sequence: CAWRPGQNYGYTF.

The chain is built from TRBV15 and TRBJ1-1; the D gene is possibly TRBD1 (5 bases). Germline V gene sequence: CDR1 LNHNV, CDR2 YYDKDF (reference sequence). CDR3 size: 14 residues. V was pared by 0 bases and J by 4 bases, with 9 bases between. The CDR3, as DNA: TGTGCCACCAGCAGAGACACAGGAGCCACTGAAGCTTTCTTT. Protein sequence: CATSRDTGATEAFF.

This clonotype was counted between two and nine times. This chain joins TRBV11-2 and TRBJ2-3, with D unclear. V lost 0 bases, J lost 2 bases, and 9 bases lay in between. Germline-derived CDR1 and CDR2 are SGHAT and FQNNGV. The CDR3 has 15 amino acids. Here the CDR3 reads CASSLDRLPTDTQYF. The CDR3 nucleotides read TGTGCCAGCAGCTTAGATCGACTGCCCACAGATACGCAGTATTTT.

This clonotype was seen many times. The genes are TRBV27 and TRBJ2-5, with D possibly being TRBD1 (6 bases). CDR3 length: 15 amino acids. The V gene's germline CDR1 is MNHEY and CDR2 SMNVEV (reference sequence). Trimming took off 4 bases at V and 4 bases at J, with 16 bases between the two ends. The CDR3: CASSSTSGVGETQYF. CDR3 nucleotide sequence: TGTGCCAGCAGTTCGACCTCAGGGGTTGGAGAGACCCAGTACTTC.

J is TRBJ1-4 and V is TRBV7-2; 10 positions match TRBD1. V gave up 0 bases and J gave up 8 bases; unmatched junction bases: 6. This CDR3 comprises 16 residues. Germline assignment: CDR1 SGHTA and CDR2 FQGNSA. In DNA, the CDR3 is TGTGCCAGCAGCTTAGCGAGACAGGGGGCGAGCGAAAAACTGTTTTTT. Amino acid sequence: CASSLARQGASEKLFF.

This clonotype was seen a single time. The J gene is TRBJ2-5, the V gene TRBV28, with 7 bases fitting TRBD2. The CDR3 loop spans 15 amino acids. J lost 3 bases, V lost 4 bases, and 8 bases had no gene match. In germline, CDR1 is MDHEN, CDR2 SYDVKM. DNA of the CDR3: TGTGCCAGCAGTTCGACCGGGGCGGGAGAAGAGACCCAGTACTTC. This sequence encodes CASSSTGAGEETQYF.

This clonotype was seen ten or more times. The rearrangement joins TRBV18 to TRBJ2-5; D is undetermined. Per germline, CDR1 KGHSH and CDR2 LQKENI. Deletions cut 4 bases from V and 1 base from J, with 10 bases between. The CDR3 runs 14 residues. The CDR3 region is CASSLGIAQETQYF. Here the CDR3 DNA reads TGTGCCAGCTCACTGGGGATCGCCCAAGAGACCCAGTACTTC.

There are a few counts of this clonotype. The CDR3 here is CSARKGELSYGYTF. As DNA, the CDR3 is TGCAGTGCTAGAAAAGGGGAGCTTAGCTATGGCTACACCTTC. This chain connects TRBV20-1 to TRBJ1-2, with a possible D match to TRBD1 (5 bases). Germline CDR1 and CDR2: DFQATT and SNEGSKA (reference sequence). The CDR3 covers 14 residues. The V end was cut by 2 bases, the J end by 4 bases, with 14 bases between.

This clonotype has a count of ten or more. The J gene is TRBJ2-7, the V gene TRBV11-2; 11 bases align to TRBD2. The germline V gene encodes CDR1 SGHAT and CDR2 FQNNGV. With V trimmed by 4 bases and J by 2 bases, 10 bases remained unmatched. The CDR3 totals 17 residues. The CDR3 DNA reads TGTGCCAGCAGCTCCTTCGCCCCGGGACTAGCGGCCTACGAGCAGTACTTC. Its translation: CASSSFAPGLAAYEQYF.

CDR3 nucleotide sequence: TGCAGTGCTAATAAGGCTGCCCTCTACGAGCAGTACTTC. This translates into CSANKAALYEQYF. The rearrangement uses TRBV20-1 and TRBJ2-7; D not resolved. Germline lookup yields CDR1 DFQATT and CDR2 SNEGSKA (reference sequence). V lost 4 bases and J lost 3, with 13 bases in between. The CDR3 is 13 amino acids.

In this sample, this clonotype turned up many times. The CDR3 DNA reads as TGCGCCAGCAGCTTGGCCGGGGGTTTCAATCAGCCCCAGCATTTT. Its protein is CASSLAGGFNQPQHF. J is TRBJ1-5 and V is TRBV5-1; possible D gene TRBD1, 5 bases. CDR1 SGHRS and CDR2 YFSETQ come from the germline V gene. This CDR3 region has 15 residues. V lost 0 bases and J lost 3, with 10 bases in between.

This clonotype was found a few times. CDR3 protein: CASSLQSGASGNTIYF. DNA for the CDR3: TGTGCCAGCAGCTTACAGTCTGGGGCCTCTGGAAACACCATATATTTT. The chain uses TRBV11-3 and TRBJ1-3; weak D call: TRBD1 (5 bases). V lost 2 bases and J lost 0, with 11 bases in between. The germline gives CDR1 SGHNT, CDR2 YENEEA. CDR3 length equals 16 residues.

In its sample, this clonotype was seen a few times. The rearrangement joins TRBV6-1 to TRBJ1-2; TRBD1 matches at 9 bases. The V segment lost 6 bases and the J segment 2 bases; nucleotides outside the gene matches: 10. Germline CDR1 MNHNS, CDR2 SASEGT. This CDR3 region has 16 residues. The CDR3 coding sequence is TGTGCCAGCAGCTCCGGACAGGGGTGGGGGAACTATGGCTACACCTTC. Its protein is CASSSGQGWGNYGYTF.

CDR3 loop: CASSDDSNQPQHF. DNA for the CDR3: TGTGCCAGCAGTGACGACAGTAATCAGCCCCAGCATTTT. The chain is built from TRBV6-1 and TRBJ1-5, with D possibly matching TRBD1 (5 bases). This CDR3 has 13 residues. Trimming shortened V by 3 bases and J by 4 bases, and 7 bases separated the two germline ends. The germline V gene has CDR1 MNHNS and CDR2 SASEGT.